Shown below are 4 T cell receptor beta chains from a single sample sequenced in a study of a mutant IDH1 vaccine in newly diagnosed glioma. Their antigens are not known. Generated by immunoSEQ multiplex PCR, the TCRdb table keeps only in-frame clones and is missing some. The data hold tens of thousands of clones, with 84% observed a single time. Time point in this sample: week 35, safety follow-up. With topical imiquimod, each dose of the vaccine consisted of 300 ug of mutant IDH1 20-mer peptide. Sequencing used PBMCs, obtained from a glioma patient whose treatment included an IDH1 peptide vaccine. These receptors all stem from a man younger than 35 with glioma.

The chain employs TRBV5-8 and TRBJ1-5, with D perhaps TRBD1 (6 bases). Looked up from germline, CDR1 is SGHTS and CDR2 is YDEGEE. Trimming shortened V by 3 bases and J by 0 bases, and 16 bases separated the two germline ends. The CDR3 sequence is 17 residues long. In DNA form, the CDR3 reads TGTGCCAGCAGCTCTGCTTGGACAGCTTATAGCAATCAGCCCCAGCATTTT. It encodes CASSSAWTAYSNQPQHF.

The J gene is TRBJ2-7, the V gene TRBV9; 7 nucleotides line up with TRBD1. The germline CDR1 and CDR2 sequences are SGDLS and YYNGEE. CDR3 length equals 12 residues. The V gene end was trimmed by 3 bases and the J gene end by 6 bases; junction bases not matched to a gene: 3. For the CDR3, the DNA is TGTGCCAGCAGCGCTAACAGGGGCGAGCAGTACTTC. Protein: CASSANRGEQYF.

Written as DNA, the CDR3 is TGTGCCAGTAGTTTGGGACAGGGGAACACTGAAGCTTTCTTT. It translates to CASSLGQGNTEAFF. V and J are TRBV19 and TRBJ1-1; 9 positions agree with TRBD1. V lost 5 bases to trimming and J lost 1 base; unmatched junction nucleotides: 2. This CDR3 is built from 14 residues. The V gene's germline CDR1 is LNHDA and CDR2 SQIVND (reference sequence).

For this clone: At one boundary the junction diverges from the germline segment, which might be a read error. This sequence joins TRBV7-7 and TRBJ2-1; the D gene is possibly TRBD1 (6 bases). Germline V gene sequence: CDR1 SSHAT, CDR2 FNYEAQ (reference sequence). The CDR3 sequence is 15 residues long. CDR3 nucleotide sequence: TGTGCTAGCAGCAATGACAGGAGTCCCTACAATGAGCAGTTCTTC. Amino acid sequence: CASSNDRSPYNEQFF.